Following are 5 T cell receptor beta chains from one sample sequenced in a study of blood T cells in healthy people across ages. Primers used in a second PCR of roughly 6 to 11 cycles were a sample-barcoded 5' primer and a J-beta primer mix. In TCRdb, the 5' RACE reads were re-called with MiXCR into one record per CDR3 protein. The sample holds almost 1 million distinct CDR3 sequences, roughly 50% seen once. Sequencing used blood. The receptors here all came from a woman aged 60-75 years in good health.

The V call is TRBV7-2, the J call TRBJ2-1; TRBD1 matches 11 bases. The CDR3 has 19 amino acids. The V gene end was trimmed by 2 bases and the J gene end by 4 bases; junction bases not matched to a gene: 13. The germline gives CDR1 SGHTA, CDR2 FQGNSA. The CDR3 coding sequence is TGTGCCAGCAGCTTAAAGTTCTTTCGGGACAGGGGGTTATACAATGAGCAGTTCTTC. Amino acids: CASSLKFFRDRGLYNEQFF.

This clonotype has a handful of counts. The chain joins TRBV7-2 to TRBJ2-3; the match to TRBD1 covers 9 bases. Germline loops: CDR1 SGHTA, CDR2 FQGNSA. Unmatched junction bases numbered 19, after V lost 4 bases and J lost 8 bases. The CDR3 sequence is 18 residues long. CDR3 region: CASSSDSGTGNLRTTQYF. The DNA of the CDR3 is TGTGCCAGCAGCTCTGATTCCGGGACAGGGAACCTCCGAACTACGCAGTATTTT.

The chain is built from TRBV25-1 and TRBJ1-4; D call uncertain. Trimming removed 10 bases at V and 3 bases at J, with 18 bases between. Per the germline V gene, CDR1 is MGHDK and CDR2 is SYGVNS. CDR3 length: 15 amino acids. The CDR3 region is CATSKHLGPNEKLFF. In DNA, the CDR3 is TGTGCCACCTCCAAACACCTTGGCCCTAATGAAAAACTGTTTTTT.

This clonotype was observed a handful of times. The rearrangement uses TRBV7-8 and TRBJ2-7; D is perhaps TRBD1 or TRBD2 (6 bases each). The CDR3 is 17 amino acids. Trimming removed 2 bases from V and 2 bases from J, with 19 bases in between. Germline loops: CDR1 SGHVS, CDR2 FQNEAQ. CDR3 residues: CASSLNSGAGTTYEQYF. The CDR3 region has the DNA TGTGCCAGCAGCTTAAATTCGGGGGCAGGCACAACCTACGAGCAGTACTTC.

The chain uses TRBV4-1 and TRBJ2-2, with 9 bases aligning to TRBD1. The CDR3 has 14 amino acids. Germline CDR1 reads MGHRA; CDR2 reads YSYEKL. V was clipped by 4 bases and J by 6 bases; unmatched bases: 3. CDR3 in amino acids: CASSRTGASGELFF. The CDR3 DNA reads as TGCGCCAGCAGCCGGACAGGGGCATCCGGGGAGCTGTTTTTT.